Detailed here is one T cell receptor (beta chain). Between the trimmed V and J ends, which lost 1 base and 2 bases, there was a span of 9 bases. In germline, CDR1 is SGHVS, CDR2 FQNEAQ. The CDR3 sequence is 15 residues long. The sample belongs to a study of blood T cell repertoires in COVID-19. Study context: Sites in the United States, Italy and Spain provided acute and convalescent COVID-19 samples.

Those enrolled in Seattle joined during active infection and were followed longitudinally afterward. Authors' methods: Amplification of reference gene primers was used by the study to estimate nucleated cell counts. Assay: immunoSEQ multiplex PCR; the TCRdb copy retains only in-frame clones and omits some. V and J calls and clone size follow that table, whereas D and trimming were derived from the DNA. This sample has some 240,000 clones, with roughly four fifths found just once. The sample was peripheral blood. The V gene is TRBV7-8, the J gene TRBJ1-3; D perhaps matches TRBD1 (6 bases). This TCR was sampled from a woman in her 70s with COVID-19, enrolled during active disease. Here the CDR3 reads CASSLDRTAGNTIYF. CDR3 coding DNA: TGTGCCAGCAGCTTAGATAGGACAGCTGGAAACACCATATATTTT. Together with reference TRBV7-8 and TRBJ1-3, the CDR3 gives the full variable domain: GAGVSQSPRYKVAKRGQDVALRCDPISGHVSLFWYQQALGQGPEFLTYFQNEAQLDKSGLPSDRFFAERPEGSVSTLKIQRTQQEDSAVYLCASSLDRTAGNTIYFGEGSWLTVV.